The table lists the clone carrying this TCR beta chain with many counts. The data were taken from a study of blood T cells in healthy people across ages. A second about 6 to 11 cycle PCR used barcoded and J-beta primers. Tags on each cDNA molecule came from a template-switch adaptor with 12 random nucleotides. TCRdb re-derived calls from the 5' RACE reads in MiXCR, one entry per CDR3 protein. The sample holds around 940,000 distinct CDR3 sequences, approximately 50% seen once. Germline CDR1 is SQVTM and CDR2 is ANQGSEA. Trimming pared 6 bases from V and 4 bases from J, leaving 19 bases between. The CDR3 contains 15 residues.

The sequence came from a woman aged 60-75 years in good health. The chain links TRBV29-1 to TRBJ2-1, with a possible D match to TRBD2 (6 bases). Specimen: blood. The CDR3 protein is CSVSGSSASYNEQFF. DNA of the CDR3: TGCAGCGTCAGCGGGTCGTCAGCATCGTACAATGAGCAGTTCTTC.